The 14 T cell receptor beta chains given below trace back to one sample, sequenced in a study of CD8+ T cells in alopecia areata. The sample's treatment: oral pan-JAK inhibitor, 5-10 mg twice daily. Once RNA had been extracted, it was reverse transcribed into cDNA to act as the sequencing template. Sequencing was performed with immunoSEQ multiplex PCR; in TCRdb, only in-frame clones are kept and a portion is missing. Of 120,000 to 150,000 clones listed, 85% to 90% were seen once; the top ten hold roughly 13%. The input for sequencing was CD8+ T cells sorted from blood, taken at week 4, from a patient treated with tofacitinib. All receptors come from a human donor with alopecia areata.

The chain uses TRBV4-1 and TRBJ2-2; 8 bases match TRBD2. The CDR3 extends over 15 amino acids. Germline CDR1 MGHRA, CDR2 YSYEKL. V was pared by 2 bases and J by 7 bases, with 6 bases of the junction left unmatched. Here the CDR3 reads CASSQQTGGNGELFF. As DNA, the CDR3 is TGCGCCAGCAGCCAACAGACGGGAGGGAACGGGGAGCTGTTTTTT.

This chain links TRBV27 with TRBJ2-5; 7 nucleotides agree with TRBD1. The CDR3 is 15 residues long. Germline CDR1 MNHEY, CDR2 SMNVEV (reference sequence). V gave up 6 bases and J gave up 2 bases; unmatched junction bases: 9. CDR3 in DNA: TGTGCCAGCAGCAAGAACCGGGACAGACAAGAGACCCAGTACTTC. It codes for CASSKNRDRQETQYF.

The V gene is TRBV7-3, the J gene TRBJ2-1, with 7 bases fitting TRBD2. CDR1 is SGHTA and CDR2 is FQGTGA in the germline V gene. The ends lost 8 bases at V and 4 bases at J; junction bases unmatched: 5. CDR3 length: 13 amino acids. In nucleotides, the CDR3 is TGTGCCAGCTCCGCTAGCGGTTACAATGAGCAGTTCTTC. Amino acids: CASSASGYNEQFF.

The chain carries TRBV7-9 and TRBJ2-3; possibly TRBD1 for D (6 bases). Germline CDR1 SEHNR, CDR2 FQNEAQ (reference sequence). V was cut by 5 bases and J by 3 bases, with 12 bases left in between. There are 14 residues in the CDR3. The CDR3 spells CASSHPGTTDTQYF. The CDR3 DNA is TGTGCCAGCAGCCACCCAGGGACAACAGATACGCAGTATTTT.

This clone appeared a single time. This chain joins TRBV13 and TRBJ2-3; 7 bases fit TRBD2. The CDR3 totals 14 residues. CDR1 is PRHDT, CDR2 FYEKMQ, per germline (reference sequence). Trimming at V came to 3 bases and at J to 0 bases, leaving 0 bases not matched to a gene. The CDR3 here is CASSFGGSTDTQYF. The CDR3 DNA reads TGTGCCAGCAGCTTCGGGGGGAGCACAGATACGCAGTATTTT.

The chain combines TRBV29-1 with TRBJ2-1, with D perhaps matching TRBD1 (6 bases). V shed 1 base and J shed 3 bases, with 13 bases lying between them. The germline CDR1 and CDR2 sequences are SQVTM and ANQGSEA. The CDR3 is 15 amino acids. The CDR3 protein is CSVEGRDKNYNEQFF. In DNA form, the CDR3 reads TGCAGCGTTGAAGGTCGGGACAAAAACTACAATGAGCAGTTCTTC.

This clone has just one count. This chain uses TRBV9 with TRBJ1-4; 7 nucleotides align to TRBD1. This CDR3 comprises 15 residues. The germline CDR1 and CDR2 sequences are SGDLS and YYNGEE. With 3 bases clipped from V and 8 bases from J, the junction kept 10 bases outside the gene matches. CDR3 residues: CASSGYRGQGEKLFF. The CDR3 region has the DNA TGTGCCAGCAGCGGGTACAGGGGCCAGGGGGAAAAACTGTTTTTT.

This chain links TRBV7-2 with TRBJ2-7; D tentatively fits TRBD1 or TRBD2 (5 bases each). Germline V gene sequence: CDR1 SGHTA, CDR2 FQGNSA. The CDR3 totals 13 residues. V was shortened by 4 bases and J by 3 bases, with 10 bases between the two germline ends. This CDR3 reads CASSWDLGYEQYF. DNA for the CDR3: TGTGCCAGCAGCTGGGACCTGGGCTACGAGCAGTACTTC.

In its sample, this clone was seen once. The chain has TRBV9 and TRBJ1-2; 8 positions match TRBD1. Per germline, CDR1 SGDLS and CDR2 YYNGEE. The CDR3 has 12 amino acids. J was trimmed by 8 bases and V by 5 bases; bases with no gene match: 5. Here the CDR3 reads CASRIGQGGYTF. The DNA of the CDR3 is TGTGCCAGCAGGATTGGACAGGGCGGCTACACCTTC.

This clone was seen only once. The chain employs TRBV4-2 and TRBJ2-7; weak D call: TRBD1 (6 bases). The germline V gene has CDR1 LGHNA and CDR2 YNFKEQ. The CDR3 runs to 15 residues. V lost 0 bases and J lost 3, with 12 bases in between. CDR3 region: CASSQDTGSGYEQYF. The DNA for the CDR3 is TGTGCCAGCAGCCAAGACACAGGGTCGGGCTACGAGCAGTACTTC.

CDR3 loop: CASSPPVYYEQFF. CDR3 nucleotide sequence: TGTGCCAGCAGCCCCCCTGTATACTATGAGCAGTTCTTC. This chain links TRBV11-2 with TRBJ2-1; D gene ambiguous. Germline V CDR1 and CDR2: SGHAT, FQNNGV. V was cut by 5 bases and J by 8 bases, with 13 bases left in between. The CDR3 contains 13 residues.

The chain has TRBV5-1 and TRBJ2-7; 8 bases line up with TRBD1. After removal of 2 bases from V and 1 base from J, the junction contained 5 bases not matched to a gene. Germline V gene sequence: CDR1 SGHRS, CDR2 YFSETQ. This CDR3 has 15 amino acids. This CDR3 is CASSFKQGASYEQYF. Here the CDR3 DNA reads TGCGCCAGCAGCTTCAAGCAGGGGGCTTCCTACGAGCAGTACTTC.

The chain recombines TRBV5-1 with TRBJ1-2, with a weak D call TRBD1 (6 bases). The CDR3 covers 14 residues. Germline values: CDR1 SGHRS, CDR2 YFSETQ. The ends were cut back, 5 bases at V and 2 bases at J, with 13 bases in the middle. This CDR3 is CASSITGLNYGYTF. The CDR3 bases are TGCGCCAGCAGTATCACAGGGCTCAACTATGGCTACACCTTC.

This clone occurred once. The rearrangement links TRBV2 to TRBJ2-1; 10 nucleotides line up with TRBD2. The CDR3 loop spans 16 amino acids. CDR1 is SNHLY, CDR2 FYNNEI, per germline. V trimming: 5 bases; J trimming: 3 bases; junction bases outside the gene matches: 7. This CDR3 is CASSPITSGDYNEQFF. CDR3 nucleotide sequence: TGTGCCAGCAGTCCCATTACTAGCGGGGACTACAATGAGCAGTTCTTC.